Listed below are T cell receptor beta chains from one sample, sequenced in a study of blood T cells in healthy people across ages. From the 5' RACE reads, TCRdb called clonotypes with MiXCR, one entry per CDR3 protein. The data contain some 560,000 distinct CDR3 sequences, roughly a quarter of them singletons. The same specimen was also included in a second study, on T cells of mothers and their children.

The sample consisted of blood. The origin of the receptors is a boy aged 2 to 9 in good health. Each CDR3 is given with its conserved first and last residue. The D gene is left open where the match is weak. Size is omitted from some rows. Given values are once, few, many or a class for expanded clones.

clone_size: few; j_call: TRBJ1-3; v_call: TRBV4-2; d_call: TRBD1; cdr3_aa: CASSQRLGQGRSDTIYF; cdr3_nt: TGTGCCAGCAGCCAGCGCCTCGGACAGGGGAGGTCAGACACCATATATTTT
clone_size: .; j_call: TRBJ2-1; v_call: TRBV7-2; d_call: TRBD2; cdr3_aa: CASSFASGMNEQFF; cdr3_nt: TGTGCCAGCAGCTTCGCTAGCGGGATGAATGAGCAGTTCTTC
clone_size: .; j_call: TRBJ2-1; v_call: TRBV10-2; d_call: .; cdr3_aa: CASGPPLNEQFF; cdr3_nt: TGCGCCAGCGGTCCCCCTCTCAATGAGCAGTTCTTC
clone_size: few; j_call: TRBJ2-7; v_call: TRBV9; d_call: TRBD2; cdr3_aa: CASSLNVGGAYEQYF; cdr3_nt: TGTGCCAGCAGCCTCAACGTGGGGGGGGCCTACGAGCAGTACTTC
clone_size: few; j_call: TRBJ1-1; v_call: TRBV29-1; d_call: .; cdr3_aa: CSVEEAQPEAFF; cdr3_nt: TGCAGCGTTGAAGAGGCCCAGCCTGAAGCTTTCTTT
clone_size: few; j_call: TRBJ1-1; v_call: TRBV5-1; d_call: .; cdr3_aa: CASSSPAGRLLGEAFF; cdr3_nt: TGCGCCAGCAGCTCCCCTGCGGGCCGCCTATTGGGTGAAGCTTTCTTT
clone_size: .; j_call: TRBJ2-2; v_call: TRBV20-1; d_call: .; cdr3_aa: CSARDLTGTGELFF; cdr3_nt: TGCAGTGCTAGAGATCTTACAGGGACCGGGGAGCTGTTTTTT
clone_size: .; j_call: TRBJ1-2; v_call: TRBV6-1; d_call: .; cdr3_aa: CASRQERHYGYTF; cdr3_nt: TGTGCCAGCAGACAGGAGAGACACTATGGCTACACCTTC
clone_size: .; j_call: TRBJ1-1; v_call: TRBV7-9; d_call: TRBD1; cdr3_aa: CASAQDRGTRRGAFF; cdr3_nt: TGTGCCAGCGCCCAAGACAGGGGGACTAGGAGGGGGGCTTTCTTT
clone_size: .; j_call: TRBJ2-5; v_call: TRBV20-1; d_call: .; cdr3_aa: CSARDRGSGETQYF; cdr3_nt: TGCAGTGCTAGAGATCGAGGGTCCGGAGAGACCCAGTACTTC
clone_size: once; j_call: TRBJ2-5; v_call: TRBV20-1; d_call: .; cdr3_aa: CSAREGGPQETQYF; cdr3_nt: TGCAGTGCTAGAGAAGGAGGGCCACAAGAGACCCAGTACTTC
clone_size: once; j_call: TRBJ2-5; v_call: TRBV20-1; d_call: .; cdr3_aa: CSASRGAETQYF; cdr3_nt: TGCAGTGCTAGCAGGGGAGCGGAGACCCAGTACTTC
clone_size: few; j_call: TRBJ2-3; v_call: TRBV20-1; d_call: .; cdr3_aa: CSARDEFTDTQYF; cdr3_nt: TGCAGTGCTAGAGATGAGTTCACAGATACGCAGTATTTT
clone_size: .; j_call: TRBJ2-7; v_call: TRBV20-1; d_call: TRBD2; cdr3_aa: CSARPPGGEGEQYF; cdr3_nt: TGCAGTGCTAGACCCCCGGGGGGGGAAGGCGAGCAGTACTTC
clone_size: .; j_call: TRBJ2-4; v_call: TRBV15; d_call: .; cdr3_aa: CATSRAGGMAKNIQYF; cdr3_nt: TGTGCCACCAGCAGAGCCGGGGGAATGGCCAAAAACATTCAGTACTTC
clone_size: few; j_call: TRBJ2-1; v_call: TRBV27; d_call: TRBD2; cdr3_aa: CASRGGKNEQFF; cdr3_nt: TGTGCCAGCCGGGGGGGCAAAAATGAGCAGTTCTTC
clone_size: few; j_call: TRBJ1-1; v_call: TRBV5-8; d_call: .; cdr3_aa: CASSLVGVRTEAFF; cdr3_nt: TGTGCCAGCAGCTTGGTAGGGGTGCGGACTGAAGCTTTCTTT
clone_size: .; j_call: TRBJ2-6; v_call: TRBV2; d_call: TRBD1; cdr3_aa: CASTHTGTENSGANVLTF; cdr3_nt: TGTGCCAGCACTCACACCGGGACAGAGAACTCTGGGGCCAACGTCCTGACTTTC
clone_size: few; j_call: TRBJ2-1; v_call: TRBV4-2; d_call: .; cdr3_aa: CASSVELAGANNEQFF; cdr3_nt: TGTGCCAGCAGCGTCGAGCTGGCGGGGGCCAACAATGAGCAGTTCTTC
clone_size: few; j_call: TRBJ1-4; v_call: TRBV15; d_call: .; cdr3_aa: CATSRPGEKLFF; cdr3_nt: TGTGCCACCAGCAGACCTGGAGAAAAACTGTTTTTT
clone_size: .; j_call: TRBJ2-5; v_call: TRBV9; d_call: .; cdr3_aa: CASSVAWGAETQYF; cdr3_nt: TGTGCCAGCAGCGTAGCTTGGGGCGCAGAGACCCAGTACTTC
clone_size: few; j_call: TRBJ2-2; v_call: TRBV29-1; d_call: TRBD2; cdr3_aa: CSVWTSGSTGELFF; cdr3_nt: TGCAGCGTTTGGACTAGCGGGAGCACCGGGGAGCTGTTTTTT
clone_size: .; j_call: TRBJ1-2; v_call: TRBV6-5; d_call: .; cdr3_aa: CASRLIDRGGGYTF; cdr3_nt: TGTGCCAGCAGACTTATTGATAGGGGCGGTGGCTACACCTTC
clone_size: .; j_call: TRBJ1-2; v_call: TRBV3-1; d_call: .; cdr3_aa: CASSPKTGTVYGYTF; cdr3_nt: TGTGCCAGCAGCCCAAAGACGGGGACGGTCTATGGCTACACCTTC
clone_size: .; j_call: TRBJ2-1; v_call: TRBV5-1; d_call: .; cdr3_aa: CASSPFGDEQFF; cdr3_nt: TGCGCCAGCAGCCCCTTTGGAGATGAGCAGTTCTTC
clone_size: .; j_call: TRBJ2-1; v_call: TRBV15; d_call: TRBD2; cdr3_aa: CATSRDRLAGGNHEQFF; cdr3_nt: TGTGCCACCAGCAGGGACCGCCTAGCGGGAGGGAACCATGAGCAGTTCTTC
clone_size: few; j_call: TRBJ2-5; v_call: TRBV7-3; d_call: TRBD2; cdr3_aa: CASSPQAASGGGPETQYF; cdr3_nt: TGTGCCAGCAGCCCTCAGGCTGCTAGCGGGGGGGGACCCGAGACCCAGTACTTC
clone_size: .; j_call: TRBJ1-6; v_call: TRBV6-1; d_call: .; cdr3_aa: CASSEAVTGRNSPLHF; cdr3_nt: TGTGCCAGCAGTGAAGCGGTGACAGGCCGAAATTCACCCCTCCACTTT
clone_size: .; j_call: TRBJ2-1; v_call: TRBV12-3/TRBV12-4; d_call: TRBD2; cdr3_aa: CAISSGSPYNEQFF; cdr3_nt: TGTGCCATCTCCAGCGGGAGTCCGTACAATGAGCAGTTCTTC
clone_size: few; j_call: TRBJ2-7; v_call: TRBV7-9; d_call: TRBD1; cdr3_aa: CASTHFGTGNYEQYF; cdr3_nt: TGTGCCAGCACTCACTTCGGGACAGGGAACTACGAGCAGTACTTC
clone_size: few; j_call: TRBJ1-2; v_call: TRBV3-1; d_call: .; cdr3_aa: CASSQDRGNAGYTF; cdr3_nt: TGTGCCAGCAGCCAAGATCGGGGGAACGCTGGCTACACCTTC
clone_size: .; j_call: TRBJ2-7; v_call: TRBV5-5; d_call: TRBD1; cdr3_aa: CASRGTGKYEQYF; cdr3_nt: TGTGCCAGCAGAGGGACAGGGAAGTACGAGCAGTACTTC
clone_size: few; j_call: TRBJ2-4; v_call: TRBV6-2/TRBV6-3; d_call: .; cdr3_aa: CASSRTAKNIQYF; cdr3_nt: TGTGCCAGCAGTCGAACCGCCAAAAACATTCAGTACTTC
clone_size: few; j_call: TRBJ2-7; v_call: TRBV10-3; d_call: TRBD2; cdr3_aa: CAIRDYSYEQYF; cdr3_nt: TGTGCCATCCGGGACTACTCCTACGAGCAGTACTTC
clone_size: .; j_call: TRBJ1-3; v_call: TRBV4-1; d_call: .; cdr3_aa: CASSQDYGASGNTIYF; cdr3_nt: TGCGCCAGCAGCCAAGATTACGGCGCCTCTGGAAACACCATATATTTT
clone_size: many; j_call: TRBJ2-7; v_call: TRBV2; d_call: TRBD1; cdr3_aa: CASSENRGAYEQYF; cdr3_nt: TGTGCCAGCAGTGAAAACAGGGGTGCATACGAGCAGTACTTC
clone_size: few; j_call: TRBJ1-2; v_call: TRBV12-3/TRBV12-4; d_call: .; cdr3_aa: CASSSRTEGYGYTF; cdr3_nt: TGTGCCAGCAGTTCAAGGACGGAGGGTTATGGCTACACCTTC
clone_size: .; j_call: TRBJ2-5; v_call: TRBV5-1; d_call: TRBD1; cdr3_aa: CASSLGHRGQETQYF; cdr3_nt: TGCGCCAGCAGCTTGGGTCACAGGGGGCAGGAGACCCAGTACTTC
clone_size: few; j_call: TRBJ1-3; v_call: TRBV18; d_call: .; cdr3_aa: CASSPGDDTIYF; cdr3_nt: TGTGCCAGCTCACCCGGAGACGACACCATATATTTT
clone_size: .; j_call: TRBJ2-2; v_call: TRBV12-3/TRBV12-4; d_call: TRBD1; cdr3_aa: CASSPQGRDQRRLFF; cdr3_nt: TGTGCCAGCAGTCCACAGGGGCGAGACCAAAGGAGGCTGTTTTTT
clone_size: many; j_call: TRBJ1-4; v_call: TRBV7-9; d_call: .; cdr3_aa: CASSLASAGTNEKLFF; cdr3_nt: TGTGCCAGCAGCTTAGCGTCCGCAGGGACTAATGAAAAACTGTTTTTT
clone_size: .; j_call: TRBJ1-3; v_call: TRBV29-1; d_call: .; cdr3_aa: CSVHSGNTIYF; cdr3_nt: TGCAGCGTCCACTCTGGAAACACCATATATTTT
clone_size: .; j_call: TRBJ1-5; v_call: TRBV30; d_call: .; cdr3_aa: CAWSVGLYQPQHF; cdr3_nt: TGTGCCTGGAGTGTCGGCCTTTATCAGCCCCAGCATTTT